This T cell receptor beta chain was recovered during a study of blood T cell repertoires in COVID-19. Study in general: Researchers got acute and convalescent COVID-19 samples from the United States, Italy and Spain. Sources were T cells, B-cell-depleted T cells, or PBMCs; the material itself was cDNA or gDNA.

Germline V CDR1 and CDR2: GTSNPN, SVGIG (reference sequence). V lost 0 bases to trimming and J lost 0 bases, with 24 bases between them. This CDR3 contains 20 residues. Authors' methods: By means of reference gene primer amplification, nucleated cell counts were estimated. Some clones are missing from TCRdb's copy, which holds only in-frame ones; the method was immunoSEQ multiplex PCR. V and J calls and clone size are given by that table; D and trimming were obtained from the DNA. In the table there are tens of thousands of clones, about 70% of which are singletons. This clone occurred once. V usage is TRBV30 and J usage is TRBJ1-3, with a possible D match to TRBD1 (6 bases). Specimen: peripheral blood. The source is a woman between 65 and 79 years old with acute or convalescent COVID-19. In nucleotides, the CDR3 is TGTGCCTGGAGTGTATGGGCCCAGGTCGGGGGGGCTTCCTCTGGAAACACCATATATTTT. Protein sequence: CAWSVWAQVGGASSGNTIYF.